The present entry profiles one T cell receptor (beta chain) with its context. Its matching antigen is unknown. Analysis of PBMCs was direct, with no culture step. Profiling relied on immunoSEQ multiplex PCR, and the TCRdb table lists in-frame clones only, not all of them. The repertoire includes about 61,000 clones, under 85% of them detected once, and 2.5% to 3% sits in the top ten. The sample comes from a study of neoadjuvant anti-PD-1 for oral cavity cancer. The trim removed 2 bases at V and 0 bases at J, leaving 6 bases unmatched. Germline CDR1 and CDR2: LGHNA and YNFKEQ. This CDR3 has 17 amino acids. Study-level results: PBMC Gini-index clonality exceeded responders' in non-responders post-nivolumab.

The rearrangement uses TRBV4-2 and TRBJ2-2, with 7 nucleotides matching TRBD1. This TCR derives from a person aged 35-79 years with oral cavity squamous cell carcinoma. The sequenced sample was PBMCs, obtained before nivolumab (anti-PD-1) treatment. The CDR3 DNA sequence: TGTGCCAGCAGCCAATACAGGGGAAACTCGAACACCGGGGAGCTGTTTTTT. Translating gives CASSQYRGNSNTGELFF.